The rows below give T cell receptor beta chains drawn from one sample of a study of CD8 T cells in Susac syndrome. TCRdb re-analysed the immunoSEQ multiplex PCR reads in MiXCR, keeping a single row per CDR3 protein. The repertoire consists of some 77,000 distinct CDR3 sequences, with around 93% occurring once and the leading ten covering about 0.15%. Input material: CD4+ T cells from PBMCs. The receptors here all came from a human donor with Susac syndrome. Both conserved end residues are part of each CDR3. Fields, in order: clone size, V gene, CDR3 length, CDR3 protein. Clone sizes are given selectively: once, few, many, or a class where the clone is expanded.

. | TRBV18 | 15 | CASSPTVASYNEQFF
few | TRBV4-1 | 19 | CASSHPARTEEYSNQPQHF
. | TRBV20-1 | 13 | CSARQGARETQYF
. | TRBV12-3/TRBV12-4 | 14 | CASSPRTTSRPQHF
few | TRBV29-1 | 14 | CSGEAGQAYNEQFF
. | TRBV5-4 | 18 | CASSLSGQGGSGANVLTF
. | TRBV18 | 16 | CASSPRQGAMNTEAFF
. | TRBV23-1 | 14 | CASSHLGGAYEQYF
. | TRBV5-1 | 13 | CASSDQEGWVYTF
few | TRBV3-1 | 15 | CASSRGQPTQETQYF
. | TRBV3-1 | 14 | CASTAGTLNTEAFF
few | TRBV19 | 14 | CASSLAGGNSPLHF
. | TRBV7-9 | 14 | CASSFRDRDYGYTF
few | TRBV5-1 | 14 | CASTSGTGEETQYF
once | TRBV21-1 | 14 | CASSKPGQRYGYTF
. | TRBV6-1 | 16 | CASSDAVAISTDTQYF
. | TRBV3-1 | 16 | CASSYRGRLGANVLTF
. | TRBV3-1 | 16 | CASSQVGAPGANVLTF
. | TRBV11-2 | 13 | CASSLGENTEAFF
. | TRBV10-3 | 14 | CAISESMANTEAFF